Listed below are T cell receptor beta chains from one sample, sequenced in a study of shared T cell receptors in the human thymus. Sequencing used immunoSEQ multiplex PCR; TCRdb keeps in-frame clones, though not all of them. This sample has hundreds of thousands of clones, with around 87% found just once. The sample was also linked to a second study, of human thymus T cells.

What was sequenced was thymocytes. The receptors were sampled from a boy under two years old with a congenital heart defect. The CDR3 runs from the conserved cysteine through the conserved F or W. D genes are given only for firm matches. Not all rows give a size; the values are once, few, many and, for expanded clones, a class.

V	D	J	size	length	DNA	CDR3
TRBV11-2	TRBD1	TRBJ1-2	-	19	TGTGCCAGCAGCTTAGAAATTATCGTGGACAGGGGGCATTGGTATGGCTACACCTTC	CASSLEIIVDRGHWYGYTF
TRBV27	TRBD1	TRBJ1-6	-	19	TGTGCCAGCAGTTTATCCCGGGACAGGACTAAAATAAAGAATTCACCCCTCCACTTT	CASSLSRDRTKIKNSPLHF
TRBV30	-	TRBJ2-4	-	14	TGTGCCTGGAGTGAGATAACCCACCGGGACATTCCGTACTTC	CAWSEITHRDIPYF
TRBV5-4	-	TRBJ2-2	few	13	TGTGCCAGCAGCTACTACTGGCCTGGGGAGCTGTTTTTT	CASSYYWPGELFF
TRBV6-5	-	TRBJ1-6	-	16	TGTGCCAGCAGTTCCGCCGGCAGGCCCAATAATTCCCCCCTCCACTTT	CASSSAGRPNNSPLHF
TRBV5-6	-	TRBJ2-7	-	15	TGTGCCAGCAGCTTCCCGGACAGACATGACTACGAGCAGTACTTC	CASSFPDRHDYEQYF
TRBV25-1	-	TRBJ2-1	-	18	TGTGCCAGCAGTGAGCCAAGTTTCGGGACTCTTAGTCGGGATGAGCAGTTCTTC	CASSEPSFGTLSRDEQFF
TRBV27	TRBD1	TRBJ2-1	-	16	TGTGCCAGCAGCAGAGGGACAGGGGGGTTCTACAATGAGCAGTTCTTC	CASSRGTGGFYNEQFF
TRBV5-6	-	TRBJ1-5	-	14	TGTGCCAGCAGTGGGGGGGCAAGCAATCAGCCCCAGCATTTT	CASSGGASNQPQHF
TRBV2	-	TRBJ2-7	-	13	TGTGCCAGCACTCGACACGCAAACTACGAGCAGTACTTC	CASTRHANYEQYF
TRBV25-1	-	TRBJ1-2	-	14	TGTGCCAGCAGGAAGACCGGGGGGCGGGTTGGCTACACCTTC	CASRKTGGRVGYTF
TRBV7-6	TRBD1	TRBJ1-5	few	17	TGTGCCAGCAGCCCCCAAACCGGGACAGGGGTCAATCAGCCCCAGCATTTT	CASSPQTGTGVNQPQHF
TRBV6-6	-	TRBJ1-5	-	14	TGTGCCAGCAGTTACGTCCCCCTGAATCAGCCCCAGCATTTT	CASSYVPLNQPQHF
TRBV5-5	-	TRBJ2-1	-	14	TGTGCCAGCAGCTCAGGGTCCACCTACAATGAGCAGTTCTTC	CASSSGSTYNEQFF
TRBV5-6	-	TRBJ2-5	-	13	TGTGCCAGCATCAAGGAAGGGACAAAGACCCAGTACTTC	CASIKEGTKTQYF
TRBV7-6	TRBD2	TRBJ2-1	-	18	TGTGCCAGCAGCTTGAAGGCTAGCGGGGGGCAATCCTACAATGAGCAGTTCTTC	CASSLKASGGQSYNEQFF
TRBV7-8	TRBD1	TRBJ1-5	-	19	TGTGCCAGCAGCTCACCAATCCCGGGACAGGGGATTAGCAATCAGCCCCAGCATTTT	CASSSPIPGQGISNQPQHF
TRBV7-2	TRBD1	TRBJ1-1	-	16	TGTGCCAGCAGCTTAGCCCGCAGGGGGCGCAACACTGAAGCTTTCTTT	CASSLARRGRNTEAFF
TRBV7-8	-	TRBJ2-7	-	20	TGTGCCAGCAGCTTAGGTCCCGCCGTTGGTCCCGAGACAAGCTCCTACGAGCAGTACTTC	CASSLGPAVGPETSSYEQYF
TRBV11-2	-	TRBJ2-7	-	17	TGTGCCAGCAGCTTACCCCTCCGGCGGACAGCCTCCTACGAGCAGTACTTC	CASSLPLRRTASYEQYF
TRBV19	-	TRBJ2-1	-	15	TGTGCCAGTAGTAACGGGTCCTCCCAGGGGAATGAGCAGTTCTTC	CASSNGSSQGNEQFF
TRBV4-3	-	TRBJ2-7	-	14	TGCGCCAGCAGCCACAACAGGAAACCCTACGAGCAGTACTTC	CASSHNRKPYEQYF
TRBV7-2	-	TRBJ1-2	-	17	TGTGCCAGCAGCCCGTGGGAGGTGAGGGGACGTGGCTATGGCTACACCTTC	CASSPWEVRGRGYGYTF
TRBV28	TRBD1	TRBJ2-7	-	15	TGTGCCAGCAGTCTGACAGGGAATCGGCCCTACGAGCAGTACTTC	CASSLTGNRPYEQYF
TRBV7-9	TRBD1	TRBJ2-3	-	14	TGTGCCAGCAGCTTTGGACAGGGTCAAGATACGCAGTATTTT	CASSFGQGQDTQYF
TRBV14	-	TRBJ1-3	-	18	TGTGCCAGCAGCCCAGCCAGGGGCCAAGATAGCTCTGGAAACACCATATATTTT	CASSPARGQDSSGNTIYF
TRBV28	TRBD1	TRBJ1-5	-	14	TGTGCCACCACCGGGACAGGGAACAATCAGCCCCAGCATTTT	CATTGTGNNQPQHF
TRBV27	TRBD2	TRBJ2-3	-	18	TGTGCCAGCAGCCGACCAACCGGGACTAGCGGGGTATCAGATACGCAGTATTTT	CASSRPTGTSGVSDTQYF
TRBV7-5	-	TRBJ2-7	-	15	TGTGTCAAAAGCTCTTACGGGACAGGGGTCTACGAGCAGTACTTC	CVKSSYGTGVYEQYF
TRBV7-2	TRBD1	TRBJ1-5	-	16	TGTGCCAGCAGCTTTTCAAAACAGGGGACTAATCAGCCCCAGCATTTT	CASSFSKQGTNQPQHF
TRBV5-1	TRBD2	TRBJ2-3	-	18	TGCGCCAGCAGCTTGGCATTAGCGGGCAAAACTAGCACAGATACGCAGTATTTT	CASSLALAGKTSTDTQYF
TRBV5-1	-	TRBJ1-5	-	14	TGCGCCAGCAGCTTCCACAGGGAAGGGCAGCCCCAGCATTTT	CASSFHREGQPQHF
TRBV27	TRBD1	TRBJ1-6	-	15	TGTGCCAGCAGTTTAACGGGGACAGCGAGATCCCCCCTCCACTTT	CASSLTGTARSPLHF
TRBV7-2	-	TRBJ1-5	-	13	TGTGCCAGCAGTCGACAGCCGAATCAGCCCCAGCATTTT	CASSRQPNQPQHF
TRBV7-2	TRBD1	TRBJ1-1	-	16	TGTGCCAGCAGCCCCCAGGGACAGGCCCTTCTCACTGAAGCTTTCTTT	CASSPQGQALLTEAFF
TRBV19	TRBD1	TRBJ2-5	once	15	TGTGCCAGTAGCCCCCGTCGACAGGGTGAAGAGACCCAGTACTTC	CASSPRRQGEETQYF
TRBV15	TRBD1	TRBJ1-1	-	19	TGTGCCACCAGCAGAGATACTCGGGGACAGGGGAGCCCGAACACTGAAGCTTTCTTT	CATSRDTRGQGSPNTEAFF
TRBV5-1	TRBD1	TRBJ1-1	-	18	TGCGCCAGCAGCTTGGCGGTCAGGGACAGGGGGCTCGGCACTGAAGCTTTCTTT	CASSLAVRDRGLGTEAFF
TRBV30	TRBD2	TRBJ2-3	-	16	TGTGCCTGGAGTGTACATCAGCGGGAGCCCGCAGATACGCAGTATTTT	CAWSVHQREPADTQYF
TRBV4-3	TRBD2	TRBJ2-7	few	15	TGCGCCAGCAGCTTTCGCAGCGGGAGTCCCTACGAGCAGTACTTC	CASSFRSGSPYEQYF
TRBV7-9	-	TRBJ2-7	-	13	TGTGCCAGCAGCGGCAGGGTGTTCTACGAGCAGTACTTC	CASSGRVFYEQYF
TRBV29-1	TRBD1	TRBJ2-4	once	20	TGCAGCGTTGAAGATAGGGAGAATGAGGGGGCCGAGCGAGTCAAACACATTCAGTACTTC	CSVEDRENEGAERVKHIQYF
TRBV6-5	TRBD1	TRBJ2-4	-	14	TGTGCCAGCAGTTCCGGGACAGGGAAAAACATTCAGTACTTC	CASSSGTGKNIQYF
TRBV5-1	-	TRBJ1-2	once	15	TGCGCCAGCAGCACCAACAGGGCCTCTAACTATGGCTACACCTTC	CASSTNRASNYGYTF
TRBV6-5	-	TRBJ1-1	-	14	TGTGCCAGCACCCCGGAGGTGATGAACACTGAAGCTTTCTTT	CASTPEVMNTEAFF
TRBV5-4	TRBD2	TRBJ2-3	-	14	TGTGCCACCCTGCCGGGGGGGGACACAGATACGCAGTATTTT	CATLPGGDTDTQYF
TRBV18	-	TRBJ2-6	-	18	TGTGCCAGCTCACCAAAGGCACAGGGATATCCTGGGGCCAACGTCCTGACTTTC	CASSPKAQGYPGANVLTF
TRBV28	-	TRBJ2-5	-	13	TGTGCCAGCAGTTCCGGAGATGAAGAGACCCAGTACTTC	CASSSGDEETQYF
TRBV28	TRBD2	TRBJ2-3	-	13	TGTGCCAGTACGGGGGGGCCCCCAGATACGCAGTATTTT	CASTGGPPDTQYF
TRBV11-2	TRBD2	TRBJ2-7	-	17	TGTGCCAGCAGCTTGGGGGACTACCCTCAAACCCTCTACGAGCAGTACTTC	CASSLGDYPQTLYEQYF
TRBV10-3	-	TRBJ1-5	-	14	TGTGCCATATCGGACGGACATAGCAATCAGCCCCAGCATTTT	CAISDGHSNQPQHF
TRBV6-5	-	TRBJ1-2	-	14	TGTGCCAGCAGCCGCGGGGAAAGGAACTATGGCTACACCTTC	CASSRGERNYGYTF